The following is a T cell receptor beta chain sequence with its context. This clonotype was detected a few times. Its antigen is still unknown. No per-base quality is available; no much larger clone lies one base away. From V the trimming removes 4 bases and from J it removes 4 bases, while the gene matches leave 4 bases of the junction unaccounted for. Counted from cysteine to phenylalanine, this CDR3 has 14 amino acids. Of all the DNA, just the CDR3 is kept, 42 bases in frame from base 1. CDR1 and CDR2, per the germline V gene, are LGHNA and YNFKEQ. TCRbeta repertoires were measured from mRNA instead of genomic DNA, an approach that captures expressed receptors. Buffy coat leukocytes were collected into Trizol, and RNA was extracted with the Direct-zol RNA MiniPrep Plus kit without cell sorting. To separate plasma, buffy coat and red blood cells, EDTA blood tubes were immediately centrifuged at 4 degrees C.

This sample is part of a study of robustness of blood B and T cell sequencing (dated by TCRdb to the late 2010s). Context from the whole study: The study was designed to determine how much peripheral blood is required to reliably characterize an individual's TCRbeta and IgG repertoires. TCRbeta and IgG repertoires were quantified in each of the approximately eleven independently drawn blood samples. Two replicate TCRbeta cDNA libraries were prepared from one shared RNA pool from a single 10 ml draw, serving as technical replicates.

The library was built by means of PCR. The sequencing machine was an Illumina MiSeq. cDNA was synthesized with SMARTScribe reverse transcriptase and a 5' template-switch oligo that added a universal priming site. Each cDNA molecule was tagged by a 12-nucleotide random unique molecular identifier (UMI) carried on the template-switch oligo. Chain-specific reverse primers targeted TCRbeta transcripts during reverse transcription. Uracil DNA glycosylase treatment removed residual template-switch adapters, and cDNA was purified with a Qiagen MinElute kit. The first PCR ran for about 20 cycles with KAPA HiFi HotStart ReadyMix and step-out primers, divided among four 50 microliter reactions. Products of the first-round PCR were gel-purified before additional amplification. Illumina Nextera adapters were attached in a second approximately 8-cycle PCR, after which libraries were purified and pooled. A 50-nucleotide 5' read captured the UMI barcode for each TCRbeta molecule. In the source study's methods: Reads were grouped by UMI into consensus reads using the MIGEC toolkit. PEAR was used to merge forward and reverse consensus reads into final reads. A custom decontamination script removed identical UMI-sequence pairs shared across libraries, treating them as cross-sample contamination. MIGMAP, a wrapper around IgBLAST, was used for V(D)J assignment and CDR3 extraction. TCR clonotypes were defined by identical V gene, J gene and CDR3 amino acid sequence, and CDR1 and CDR2 were left unsequenced. The public reads were run again by TCRdb, first through fastp at Q25 and then through MiXCR, and only productive beta chains were kept. Every CDR3 protein is listed once, alongside the most common genes and DNA of its rows. These V and J calls derive from TCRdb rather than the authors' analysis. Here the sample has over a thousand distinct CDR3 sequences; 66% occur a single time. The ten biggest clones cover 35% of the sample.

The paper as a whole reports these results and caveats: The TCRbeta rarefaction curves did not fully level off, which suggests either under-sequencing or many low-abundance clonotypes. When technical replicate libraries were compared, about 96% of the top 10,000 TCRbeta clonotypes in one library also turned up in the other. EDTA tubes required immediate fractionation, limiting use in multi-site collections. One pair of TCRbeta libraries showed evidence of cross-contamination, likely from batch processing; the shared UMI-sequence pairs were removed. Pooling tubes did not make the overlap of rare TCRbeta clonotypes any better, which implies that much larger blood volumes would be needed to capture those rare clonotypes. The 1,000 most abundant TCRbeta clonotypes from the pooled draws were detected in every single 10 ml sample. Coverage of the top 10,000 TCRbeta clonotypes approached saturation when 3 or 4 tubes (30-40 ml blood) were combined.

Rearrangement joined TRBV4-2 to TRBJ2-3; 8 nucleotides in the junction match TRBD2. This receptor was taken from a human donor in good health. The sample was peripheral blood. The DNA is TGTGCCAGCAGCCCCCGGGGACTAGCAGATACGCAGTATTTT. The translation is CASSPRGLADTQYF.